Following are 8 T cell receptor beta chains from one sample sequenced in a study of blood T cell repertoires in COVID-19. Only in-frame clones appear in the TCRdb table, and some are missing; sequencing was by immunoSEQ multiplex PCR. The sample contains tens of thousands of clones, 84% of which appear only once. The sample consisted of peripheral blood. The receptors come from a human donor in a cohort sampled during active COVID-19.

V is TRBV5-6 and J is TRBJ2-7, with D tentatively TRBD1 (5 bases). V dropped 5 bases and J dropped 2 bases, with 17 bases sitting between them. The germline V gene encodes CDR1 SGHDT and CDR2 YYEEEE. The CDR3 sequence is 15 residues long. The CDR3 region has the DNA TGTGCCAGCAGTAGATGGGGCTCCCCCACCTACGAGCAGTACTTC. Protein sequence: CASSRWGSPTYEQYF.

This chain joins TRBV19 and TRBJ1-3; D is perhaps TRBD1 (6 bases). CDR1 is LNHDA, CDR2 SQIVND, per germline (reference sequence). The CDR3 extends over 16 amino acids. V gave up 5 bases and J gave up 0 bases, with 14 bases separating them. Here the CDR3 reads CASSPRTASSGNTIYF. DNA for the CDR3: TGTGCCAGTAGTCCGAGGACAGCCAGCTCTGGAAACACCATATATTTT.

This chain uses TRBV18 with TRBJ2-7; maybe TRBD1 (5 bases). The CDR3 contains 18 residues. V dropped 3 bases and J dropped 1 base, with 22 bases sitting between them. The germline gives CDR1 KGHSH, CDR2 LQKENI. CDR3 coding DNA: TGTGCCAGCTCACCGCAGGGAAAGGGCCAGGTACTTTCCTACGAGCAGTACTTC. Translating it yields CASSPQGKGQVLSYEQYF.

This clone was observed a few times. This chain joins TRBV3-1 (or the pseudogene TRBV3-2) and TRBJ1-1; 8 bases line up with TRBD1. Germline V CDR1 and CDR2: LGHDT, YNNKEL (reference sequence). J was trimmed by 4 bases and V by 6 bases; bases with no gene match: 7. The CDR3 sequence is 14 residues long. The CDR3 protein is CASRGQGFGTEAFF. CDR3 nucleotides: TGTGCCAGCAGAGGACAGGGTTTCGGCACTGAAGCTTTCTTT.

This chain links TRBV21-1 with TRBJ2-3; TRBD2 is the table's D call, not checked against the DNA. TRBV21-1 is designated a pseudogene. The CDR3 loop spans 14 amino acids. CDR3 DNA: TGTGCCAGACTGGGAATGTTTGTTCGGGGTACGCAGTATTTT. Amino acid sequence: CARLGMFVRGTQYF.

J is TRBJ1-5 and V is TRBV4-1; D remains ambiguous. The germline V gene encodes CDR1 MGHRA and CDR2 YSYEKL. V lost 1 base and J lost 0, with 10 bases in between. The CDR3 is 16 residues long. The CDR3, as DNA: TGCGCCAGCAGCCAAGTGGCACCCCCTAGCAATCAGCCCCAGCATTTT. Protein sequence: CASSQVAPPSNQPQHF.

The chain recombines TRBV18 with TRBJ1-2; 8 positions match TRBD1. This CDR3 contains 14 residues. J lost 3 bases, V lost 3 bases, and 3 bases had no gene match. From germline, CDR1 is KGHSH and CDR2 LQKENI. CDR3 protein: CASSPGRGHYGYTF. CDR3 nucleotides: TGTGCCAGCTCACCCGGCAGGGGGCACTATGGCTACACCTTC.

The V and J genes are TRBV2 and TRBJ2-7; perhaps TRBD2 as D (6 bases). The germline gives CDR1 SNHLY, CDR2 FYNNEI. V gave up 6 bases and J gave up 4 bases, with 13 bases separating them. The CDR3 runs 13 residues. The CDR3, as DNA: TGTGCCAGCAGAGATGGGGGGTCGTACGAGCAGTACTTC. Translation gives CASRDGGSYEQYF.